This T cell receptor (beta chain) originates from a study of OX40 agonist ivuxolimab in advanced cancers. Clones were read by immunoSEQ multiplex PCR, and TCRdb kept only the in-frame ones, dropping some. The sample records some 62,000 clones, more than 85% being singletons. V lost 6 bases to trimming and J lost 6 bases; unmatched junction nucleotides: 8. Looked up from germline, CDR1 is MNHNY and CDR2 is SVGAGI (reference sequence). The length of the CDR3 is 14 residues. Remarks on this clone: As yet, its antigen is unknown.

With baseline, cycle 4 day 1, and cycle 7 day 1 as timepoints, blood was sampled. Notes on the study in general: At 0.1 to 3.0 mg/kg and by week 6, CD4+ and CD8+ T cells in the blood had expanded clonally. Some of the nonresponding patients also showed low levels of normalized T-cell clonal expansion. In general, CD8+ T cells held more expanded clones than CD4+ did, on average.

The material sequenced was CD4+ or CD8+ T cells sorted from blood, taken in a trial of the OX40 agonist ivuxolimab. The gene calls are TRBV6-6 and TRBJ1-5; 7 positions match TRBD1. The sequence was obtained from an adult with an advanced solid tumor such as melanoma, head and neck, liver or kidney cancer. As DNA, the CDR3 is TGTGCCAGCAGAGGGGTAGGGGGCGGTCAGCCCCAGCATTTT. Translating gives CASRGVGGGQPQHF.